A single sample gave rise to the 16 T cell receptor beta chains below, sequenced in a study of blood T cell repertoires in COVID-19. The data were produced by immunoSEQ multiplex PCR, yet TCRdb's version contains in-frame clones alone and is incomplete. The sample has around 110,000 clones, around nine tenths seen once. The sequencing sample was made of peripheral blood. These receptors originate from a human donor with active COVID-19. The donor label of this sample is uncertain.

The V call is TRBV5-4, the J call TRBJ2-3; 9 bases align to TRBD2. Germline CDR1 is SGHNT and CDR2 is YYREEE (reference sequence). V dropped 0 bases and J dropped 2; count of bases not matched to a gene: 7. The CDR3 is 17 amino acids. In DNA, the CDR3 is TGTGCCAGCAGCTTGGGAGCGGGGGGCCCTCCCACAGATACGCAGTATTTT. Translation: CASSLGAGGPPTDTQYF.

The chain combines TRBV5-1 with TRBJ1-1, with 7 bases that match TRBD1. Germline values: CDR1 SGHRS, CDR2 YFSETQ. The CDR3 loop spans 17 amino acids. V shed 0 bases, J shed 0 bases, and the junction held 8 bases outside the gene matches. The CDR3 sequence is CASSLGTGLNMNTEAFF. The CDR3 coding sequence is TGCGCCAGCAGCTTGGGGACAGGCCTAAACATGAACACTGAAGCTTTCTTT.

This rearrangement joins TRBV5-4 to TRBJ1-1; D might be TRBD1 (6 bases). The CDR3 extends over 15 amino acids. The ends were cut back, 0 bases at V and 3 bases at J, with 12 bases in the middle. Germline CDR1 SGHNT, CDR2 YYREEE (reference sequence). CDR3 DNA: TGTGCCAGCAGCTTGGTGAGGGGGGGAGACACTGAAGCTTTCTTT. Amino acids: CASSLVRGGDTEAFF. Full variable domain (rest looked up from reference TRBV5-4 and TRBJ1-1): ETGVTQSPTHLIKTRGQQVTLRCSSQSGHNTVSWYQQALGQGPQFIFQYYREEENGRGNFPPRFSGLQFPNYSSELNVNALELDDSALYLCASSLVRGGDTEAFFGQGTRLTVV.

V is TRBV7-2 and J is TRBJ2-5; 15 bases are a match to TRBD2. Germline V gene data show CDR1 as SGHTA and CDR2 as FQGNSA. The J segment lost 7 bases and the V segment lost 5 bases, leaving 8 bases of the junction unmatched. The CDR3 is made up of 16 amino acids. CDR3 DNA sequence: TGTGCCAGCAGCGGAACGGGACTAGCGGGGGGCGGGACCCAGTACTTC. It specifies CASSGTGLAGGGTQYF.

The chain joins TRBV27 to TRBJ2-7, with 10 nucleotides matching TRBD1. Germline V CDR1 and CDR2: MNHEY, SMNVEV (reference sequence). J gave up 3 bases and V 5 bases, and 13 bases lay outside the gene matches. The CDR3 has 17 residues. The DNA of the CDR3 is TGTGCCAGCAGTCCGGGGACAGGGGCTTTCGATTACTACGAGCAGTACTTC. Translated, it gives CASSPGTGAFDYYEQYF.

The V and J genes are TRBV4-1 and TRBJ2-1, with 7 bases matching TRBD2. The germline V gene encodes CDR1 MGHRA and CDR2 YSYEKL. The CDR3 contains 15 residues. J lost 0 bases, V lost 4 bases, and 3 bases had no gene match. The CDR3, as DNA: TGCGCCAGCAGCCGGGACTACGGCTCCTACAATGAGCAGTTCTTC. It translates to CASSRDYGSYNEQFF.

This clone has just a few counts. The chain carries TRBV7-9 and TRBJ2-7, with a possible D match to TRBD1 (5 bases). The CDR3 covers 13 residues. V was clipped by 5 bases and J by 2 bases, with 10 bases between them. Per germline, CDR1 SEHNR and CDR2 FQNEAQ (reference sequence). The CDR3 DNA reads as TGTGCCAGCAGCCCGACAGTAACCTACGAGCAGTACTTC. As protein: CASSPTVTYEQYF.

The chain uses TRBV6-1 and TRBJ2-1; D is unresolved. Germline V lookup: CDR1 MNHNS, CDR2 SASEGT. Trimming shortened V by 0 bases and J by 4 bases, and 19 bases separated the two germline ends. This CDR3 is 18 amino acids long. The CDR3 protein is CASSEAPEITSDYNEQFF. The CDR3 DNA follows: TGTGCCAGCAGTGAAGCGCCAGAGATTACAAGCGATTACAATGAGCAGTTCTTC.

This chain's CDR3 is CASSQGGEAKNIQYF. CDR3 DNA sequence: TGCGCCAGCAGCCAAGGGGGGGAAGCCAAAAACATTCAGTACTTC. The chain uses TRBV4-3 and TRBJ2-4, with D possibly TRBD2 on 6 matching bases. The CDR3 covers 15 residues. Looked up from germline, CDR1 is LGHNA and CDR2 is YSLEER. V lost 1 base, J lost 0 bases, and 7 bases lay in between.

This rearrangement joins TRBV5-1 to TRBJ1-6; the D is unclear. CDR1 is SGHRS and CDR2 is YFSETQ in the germline V gene. The V end was cut by 4 bases, the J end by 0 bases, with 14 bases between. The CDR3 spans 17 residues. CDR3 DNA sequence: TGCGCCAGCAGCCGGGCGGGAGGCCGCTCCTATAATTCACCCCTCCACTTT. Encoded protein: CASSRAGGRSYNSPLHF.

V and J are TRBV28 and TRBJ2-7; 8 positions agree with TRBD2. Germline values: CDR1 MDHEN, CDR2 SYDVKM. J gave up 0 bases and V 7 bases, and 8 bases lay outside the gene matches. CDR3 size: 15 residues. The chain's CDR3 is CASTTSGGPSYEQYF. As DNA, the CDR3 is TGTGCCAGCACCACATCGGGGGGGCCCTCCTACGAGCAGTACTTC.

This clone was seen a single time. The chain links TRBV20-1 to TRBJ1-1; D gene ambiguous. Germline CDR1 DFQATT, CDR2 SNEGSKA (reference sequence). CDR3 length: 12 residues. Trimming took off 3 bases at V and 0 bases at J, with 5 bases between the two ends. This chain's CDR3 is CSASRVNTEAFF. In DNA, the CDR3 is TGCAGTGCTAGTCGGGTGAACACTGAAGCTTTCTTT.

This chain joins TRBV4-2 and TRBJ1-6; 11 bases line up with TRBD1. This CDR3 has 16 residues. Per germline, CDR1 LGHNA and CDR2 YNFKEQ. J lost 7 bases, V lost 3 bases, and 5 bases had no gene match. The CDR3 DNA reads TGTGCCAGCAGCCAGAGGACAGGGGGCAACAATTCACCCCTCCACTTT. As protein: CASSQRTGGNNSPLHF.

This chain links TRBV28 with TRBJ2-1; 7 nucleotides agree with TRBD1. Germline loops: CDR1 MDHEN, CDR2 SYDVKM. The junction had 5 bases not matched to a gene; V was cut back by 3 bases and J by 6 bases. The CDR3 is 14 residues long. Written as DNA, the CDR3 is TGTGCCAGCAGTTTGGGACAGATAATCAATGAGCAGTTCTTC. Protein: CASSLGQIINEQFF.

The genes are TRBV4-3 and TRBJ1-4; D is uncertain. The CDR3 covers 15 residues. V was pared by 1 base and J by 0 bases, with 6 bases between. Germline V gives CDR1 LGHNA, CDR2 YSLEER. The CDR3 is CASSQVSSTNEKLFF. CDR3 coding DNA: TGCGCCAGCAGCCAAGTCTCTTCAACTAATGAAAAACTGTTTTTT.

The J gene is TRBJ1-1, the V gene TRBV7-2, with 7 bases fitting TRBD1. Germline V gene data show CDR1 as SGHTA and CDR2 as FQGNSA. J was trimmed by 3 bases and V by 1 base; bases with no gene match: 5. The CDR3 runs 15 residues. CDR3 amino acids: CASSLVLTGYTEAFF. DNA of the CDR3: TGTGCCAGCAGCTTAGTTTTGACAGGGTACACTGAAGCTTTCTTT.